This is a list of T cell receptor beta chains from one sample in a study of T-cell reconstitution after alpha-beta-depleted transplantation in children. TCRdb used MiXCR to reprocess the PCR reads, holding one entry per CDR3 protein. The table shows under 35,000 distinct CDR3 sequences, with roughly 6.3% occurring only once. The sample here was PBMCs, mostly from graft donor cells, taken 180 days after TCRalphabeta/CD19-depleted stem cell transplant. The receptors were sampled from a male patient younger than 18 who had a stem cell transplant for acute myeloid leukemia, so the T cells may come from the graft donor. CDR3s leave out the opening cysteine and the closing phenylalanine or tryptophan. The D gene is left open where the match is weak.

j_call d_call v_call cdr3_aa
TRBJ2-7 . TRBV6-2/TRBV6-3 ASSPPPLAVYEQY
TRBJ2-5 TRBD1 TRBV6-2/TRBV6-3 ASSFGHLTGGSETQY
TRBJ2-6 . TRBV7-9 ASSAYGANVLT
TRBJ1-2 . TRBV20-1 SARDSPGEGYT
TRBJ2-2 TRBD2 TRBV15 ATSRDYPGLAGGGGTGELF
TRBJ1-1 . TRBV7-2 ASSSIDPGAAF
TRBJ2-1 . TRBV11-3 ASSLGGVGSNEQF
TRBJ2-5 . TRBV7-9 ASSLETQY
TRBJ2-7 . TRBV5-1 ASTHGLTYEQY
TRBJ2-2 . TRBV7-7 ASSLAGTGELF
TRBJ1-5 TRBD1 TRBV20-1 SAGEADRGDNQPQH
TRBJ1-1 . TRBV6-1 ASSLLQGVPMNTEAF
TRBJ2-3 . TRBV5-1 ASSLEDTQY
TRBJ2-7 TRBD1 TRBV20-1 SAPRDRGSSYEQY
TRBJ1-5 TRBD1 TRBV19 ASSGGQINQPQH
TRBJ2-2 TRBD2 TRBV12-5 ASGFGAGVSSGELF
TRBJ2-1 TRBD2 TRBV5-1 ASSLGTSGRAYLNEQF